These 8 T cell receptor beta chains were all obtained from the same sample, sequenced in a study of blood T cell repertoires in COVID-19. TCRdb's table, derived via immunoSEQ multiplex PCR, lists solely in-frame clones and lacks some. Of under 150,000 clones listed, 70% to 90% are singletons. The material sequenced was peripheral blood. These receptors were collected from a woman between 35 and 50 years old with active or convalescent COVID-19.

This chain joins TRBV7-2 and TRBJ1-5; possible D gene TRBD1, 6 bases. CDR3 length: 13 amino acids. The V gene's germline CDR1 is SGHTA and CDR2 FQGNSA. V lost 5 bases, J lost 5 bases, and 10 bases lay in between. CDR3 DNA sequence: TGTGCCAGCAGCCCACAGGGTTATCAGCCCCAGCATTTT. Its translation: CASSPQGYQPQHF.

V gene TRBV5-1 combines with J gene TRBJ2-5, with 10 bases matching TRBD1. V lost 4 bases to trimming and J lost 6 bases; unmatched junction nucleotides: 9. Germline lookup yields CDR1 SGHRS and CDR2 YFSETQ. This CDR3 spans 15 amino acids. Written as DNA, the CDR3 is TGCGCCAGCAGCACGGGACAGGGGCGGAGGCAGACCCAGTACTTC. Translated, it gives CASSTGQGRRQTQYF.

The DNA for the CDR3 is TGTGCCAGCAGCTTAGGTTATGAGTTTCGGGACAGGGCTATTACTGAAGCTTTCTTT. This translates into CASSLGYEFRDRAITEAFF. V gene TRBV11-2 combines with J gene TRBJ1-1; TRBD1 agrees at 9 bases. The germline gives CDR1 SGHAT, CDR2 FQNNGV. The J segment lost 5 bases and the V segment lost 1 base, leaving 17 bases of the junction unmatched. The CDR3 has 19 amino acids.

The rearrangement links TRBV6-2 or TRBV6-3 to TRBJ1-2; D call uncertain. Trimming cost V 5 bases and J 5 bases, with 15 bases left between them. The CDR3 totals 14 residues. CDR1 is MNHEY, CDR2 SVGEGT, per germline. CDR3 sequence: CASSLLGGLYGYTF. The DNA for the CDR3 is TGTGCCAGCAGTCTCCTAGGTGGTTTATATGGCTACACCTTC.

This clone was observed a single time. The chain links TRBV6-6 to TRBJ1-4; no reliable D call. V lost 5 bases and J 0 bases, leaving 10 bases between the germline ends. CDR1 and CDR2 from the germline V gene are MNHNY and SVGAGI (reference sequence). The CDR3 runs to 15 residues. CDR3 DNA: TGTGCCAGCAGTCTGGCGGGTGCAACTAATGAAAAACTGTTTTTT. This translates into CASSLAGATNEKLFF.

The gene calls are TRBV11-2 and TRBJ1-1; possible D gene TRBD1, 6 bases. The CDR3 consists of 14 residues. The germline V and J ends were trimmed by 7 bases and 1 base, with 13 bases remaining between them. CDR1 is SGHAT and CDR2 is FQNNGV in the germline V gene. The CDR3 bases are TGTGCCAGCAACCCCGGGGGGCCGAACACTGAAGCTTTCTTT. Translating gives CASNPGGPNTEAFF.

A remark on this clone: Other DNA sequences from this sample encode an identical CDR3 as well. For the CDR3, the DNA is TGTGCCAGCAGCCAAGAACCTCAGAACAGGGCTAACTATGGCTACACCTTC. It translates to CASSQEPQNRANYGYTF. The J gene is TRBJ1-2, the V gene TRBV3-1 (or the pseudogene TRBV3-2); D is possibly TRBD1 (6 bases). Germline values: CDR1 LGHDT, CDR2 YNNKEL (reference sequence). CDR3 size: 17 residues. Trimming pared 0 bases from V and 0 bases from J, leaving 14 bases between.

The chain joins TRBV18 to TRBJ2-2; D is perhaps TRBD1 (5 bases). The CDR3 spans 16 residues. The germline V and J ends were trimmed by 3 bases and 2 bases, with 13 bases remaining between them. Germline CDR1 and CDR2: KGHSH and LQKENI. The CDR3 DNA sequence: TGTGCCAGCTCACCCCTCCCAGGGCTTAACACCGGGGAGCTGTTTTTT. This gives the protein CASSPLPGLNTGELFF.